This T cell receptor (beta chain) was observed in a study of neoadjuvant anti-PD-1 for oral cavity cancer. Across the study: Around day 43, patients without progression received a fourth nivolumab dose before surgery.

As regards this clone: The target antigen is unknown.

Cohort: HPV-negative, locally advanced oral cavity squamous cell carcinoma patients. Blood cells were analyzed directly, without culture or expansion. Study observations and caveats: Higher pretreatment blood Treg/Th17 ratios correlated with higher pretreatment blood and lower post-treatment tumor TCRbeta clonality.

The CDR3 length is 16 residues. The junction had 10 bases not matched to a gene; V was cut back by 1 base and J by 4 bases. Germline CDR1 LNHNV, CDR2 YYDKDF (reference sequence). Measured with immunoSEQ multiplex PCR; TCRdb has only the in-frame clones, and not every one. Among 60,000 to 75,000 clones, approximately 82% were seen once, and the ten largest hold around 3.2%. The sequenced sample was PBMCs, obtained before nivolumab (anti-PD-1) treatment. The sequence was obtained from a person between 40 and 79 years old with oral cavity squamous cell carcinoma. The chain combines TRBV15 with TRBJ2-7, with 7 nucleotides matching TRBD1. DNA for the CDR3: TGTGCCACCAGCAGAGTAGCGACAGGGCTATATTACGAGCAGTACTTC. This translates into CATSRVATGLYYEQYF. Together with reference TRBV15 and TRBJ2-7, the CDR3 gives the full variable domain: DAMVIQNPRYQVTQFGKPVTLSCSQTLNHNVMYWYQQKSSQAPKLLFHYYDKDFNNEADTPDNFQSRRPNTSFCFLDIRSPGLGDTAMYLCATSRVATGLYYEQYFGPGTRLTVT.